These 10 T cell receptor beta chains came from one sample sequenced in a study of blood T cell repertoires in COVID-19 (dated by TCRdb to 2018 to 2021). Library preparation employed the immunoSEQ multiplex PCR assay. TCRdb limited this immuneACCESS table to in-frame rearrangements with V and J called. A share of clones is missing; checked studies link under half to unresolved V genes, and the rest is unexplained. The sample profile shows hundreds of thousands of clones; 70% to 90% of them were found once. The top ten clones comprise 2% to 2.5% of the sample. Sequenced: peripheral blood. The receptor source for this set is a middle-aged woman who had recovered from COVID-19.

This clone has just a few counts. The chain recombines TRBV15 with TRBJ1-2; 9 bases map to TRBD1. The CDR3 spans 18 residues. Germline V gene lookup returns CDR1 LNHNV and CDR2 YYDKDF (reference sequence). V was pared by 5 bases and J by 1 base, with 14 bases of the junction left unmatched. The CDR3 spells CATSPTGTGRGFNYGYTF. DNA for the CDR3: TGTGCCACCAGCCCCACCGGGACAGGGCGAGGGTTTAACTATGGCTACACCTTC.

The chain uses TRBV19 and TRBJ2-5, with TRBD1 matching over 12 bases. Per germline, CDR1 LNHDA and CDR2 SQIVND (reference sequence). The CDR3 is 15 residues long. The trim removed 5 bases at V and 4 bases at J, leaving 5 bases unmatched. CDR3 sequence reads: CASSLRDRGRETQYF. The DNA for the CDR3 is TGTGCCAGTAGTCTCCGGGACAGGGGGCGAGAGACCCAGTACTTC.

The J gene is TRBJ2-2, the V gene TRBV9; 11 nucleotides align to TRBD2. V shed 4 bases and J 6 bases; nucleotides not matched to a gene: 8. The CDR3 totals 16 residues. Germline V gene lookup returns CDR1 SGDLS and CDR2 YYNGEE. The CDR3 DNA follows: TGTGCCAGCAGCCCTCGGACTAGCGGGTTTCCCGGGGAGCTGTTTTTT. Its translation is CASSPRTSGFPGELFF.

V usage is TRBV6-5 and J usage is TRBJ1-2; 8 bases agree with TRBD1. CDR3 length: 15 residues. Unmatched junction bases numbered 10, after V lost 3 bases and J lost 7 bases. CDR1 and CDR2 (germline): MNHEY, SVGAGI. CDR3: CASSYGRGQGSGYTF. The CDR3 DNA reads as TGTGCCAGCAGTTATGGCAGGGGGCAAGGGAGTGGCTACACCTTC.

The rearrangement uses TRBV28 and TRBJ2-2; a possible D gene is TRBD1 (5 bases). CDR1 and CDR2 from the germline V gene are MDHEN and SYDVKM. The V and J ends lost 10 bases and 0 bases respectively, with 9 bases between them. The CDR3 has 13 amino acids. The DNA for the CDR3 is TGTGCCACTCACAGGTCGAACACCGGGGAGCTGTTTTTT. Residues: CATHRSNTGELFF.

The chain has TRBV6-1 and TRBJ1-2; D is possibly TRBD1 (5 bases). Germline CDR1 is MNHNS and CDR2 is SASEGT. This CDR3 has 13 residues. V gave up 3 bases and J gave up 3 bases, with 8 bases separating them. In DNA, the CDR3 is TGTGCCAGCAGTGAGGTACAGGACTATGGCTACACCTTC. Translation gives CASSEVQDYGYTF.

V and J are TRBV5-1 and TRBJ2-1, with D perhaps TRBD1 (6 bases). V lost 2 bases and J 5 bases, leaving 11 bases between the germline ends. CDR3 length: 14 amino acids. CDR1 is SGHRS and CDR2 is YFSETQ in the germline V gene. The CDR3 coding sequence is TGCGCCAGCAGCTTAGGACAGCTAAACAATGAGCAGTTCTTC. Its protein is CASSLGQLNNEQFF.

The chain uses TRBV30 and TRBJ1-2, with a weak D call TRBD1 (5 bases). The V end was cut by 5 bases, the J end by 4 bases, with 11 bases between. The CDR3 covers 12 residues. Germline lookup yields CDR1 GTSNPN and CDR2 SVGIG (reference sequence). The CDR3 loop reads CAWDHRSYGYTF. CDR3 sequence (DNA): TGTGCCTGGGACCACAGGAGCTATGGCTACACCTTC. Full variable domain (remainder filled in from reference TRBV30 and TRBJ1-2): SQTIHQWPATLVQPVGSPLSLECTVEGTSNPNLYWYRQAAGRGLQLLFYSVGIGQISSEVPQNLSASRPQDRQFILSSKKLLLSDSGFYLCAWDHRSYGYTFGSGTRLTVV.

The chain couples TRBV12-5 to TRBJ2-1, with 10 bases fitting TRBD1. The CDR3 spans 15 residues. Unmatched junction bases numbered 8, after V lost 5 bases and J lost 7 bases. Germline CDR1 reads LGHNT; CDR2 reads FRNRAP. This CDR3 reads CASGRTTGGLNEQFF. The CDR3 region has the DNA TGTGCTAGTGGTCGAACGACAGGGGGCCTGAATGAGCAGTTCTTC.

V usage is TRBV18 and J usage is TRBJ1-4; 9 nucleotides line up with TRBD1. Germline-derived CDR1 and CDR2 are KGHSH and LQKENI. V shed 0 bases, J shed 5 bases, and the junction held 4 bases outside the gene matches. The CDR3 covers 16 residues. CDR3 in amino acids: CASSPPIGTGNEKLFF. CDR3 bases: TGTGCCAGCTCACCACCAATCGGGACAGGGAATGAAAAACTGTTTTTT.